This passage covers 25 T cell receptor beta chains from one sample sequenced in a study of intratumoral heterogeneity in liver cancer. Data came from immunoSEQ multiplex PCR; TCRdb stores just in-frame clones and leaves some out. The profile shows approximately 20,000 clones, approximately 70% of them singletons. The specimen was tumor-adjacent normal tissue, collected before any cancer treatment. The receptors were gathered from a woman in her sixties or seventies with hepatocellular carcinoma.

The chain couples TRBV6-1 to TRBJ2-7; no clear D gene. The CDR3 has 11 residues. Germline CDR1 and CDR2: MNHNS and SASEGT. V lost 3 bases, J lost 1 base, and 1 base lay in between. The CDR3 sequence is CASSDSYEQYF. CDR3 coding DNA: TGTGCCAGCAGTGATTCCTACGAGCAGTACTTC.

The rearrangement joins TRBV6-5 to TRBJ1-2; 7 nucleotides agree with TRBD1. After removal of 0 bases from V and 1 base from J, the junction contained 2 bases not matched to a gene. CDR1 MNHEY and CDR2 SVGAGI come from the germline V gene. This CDR3 is built from 15 residues. The CDR3 here is CASSYSGTVNYGYTF. Written as DNA, the CDR3 is TGTGCCAGCAGTTACTCAGGGACAGTTAACTATGGCTACACCTTC.

This clone came up once. V and J are TRBV7-3 and TRBJ2-6; 10 bases are shared with TRBD1. The CDR3 is 18 amino acids. Germline V gives CDR1 SGHTA, CDR2 FQGTGA. V dropped 6 bases and J dropped 0; count of bases not matched to a gene: 8. CDR3 residues: CASSPSGTGVSGANVLTF. CDR3 DNA sequence: TGTGCCAGCAGTCCGTCCGGGACAGGGGTCTCTGGGGCCAACGTCCTGACTTTC.

The rearrangement joins TRBV19 to TRBJ2-7; TRBD2 aligns across 11 bases. Germline V CDR1 and CDR2: LNHDA, SQIVND (reference sequence). This CDR3 has 15 residues. The trim removed 4 bases at V and 2 bases at J, leaving 4 bases unmatched. CDR3 DNA: TGTGCCAGTAGTAGACTAGCGGGGCGGACCTACGAGCAGTACTTC. As protein: CASSRLAGRTYEQYF. Supplemented by reference TRBV19 and TRBJ2-7, the full variable domain reads DGGITQSPKYLFRKEGQNVTLSCEQNLNHDAMYWYRQDPGQGLRLIYYSQIVNDFQKGDIAEGYSVSREKKESFPLTVTSAQKNPTAFYLCASSRLAGRTYEQYFGPGTRLTVT.

The chain couples TRBV7-9 to TRBJ1-2; D call uncertain. V was shortened by 2 bases and J by 7 bases, with 11 bases between the two germline ends. Germline values: CDR1 SEHNR, CDR2 FQNEAQ (reference sequence). The CDR3 covers 13 residues. The chain's CDR3 is CASSLKRSGGYTF. The CDR3 DNA reads as TGTGCCAGCAGCTTAAAGAGATCGGGTGGCTACACCTTC.

This clone showed up just a few times. The chain combines TRBV30 with TRBJ2-2; a possible D gene is TRBD2 (5 bases). CDR1 and CDR2 (germline): GTSNPN, SVGIG (reference sequence). The CDR3 is made up of 13 amino acids. Trimming pared 3 bases from V and 4 bases from J, leaving 9 bases between. As DNA, the CDR3 is TGTGCCTGGAGGGACTTCTTCACCGGGGAGCTGTTTTTT. Translation: CAWRDFFTGELFF.

The table lists this clone with a count of one. The chain is built from TRBV5-6 and TRBJ2-5; tentative D call: TRBD2 (6 bases). The CDR3 spans 13 residues. V was clipped by 4 bases and J by 4 bases, with 11 bases between them. Germline assignment: CDR1 SGHDT and CDR2 YYEEEE. The CDR3 region is CASSGRDSETQYF. CDR3 DNA sequence: TGTGCCAGCAGCGGCCGGGACTCAGAGACCCAGTACTTC.

The gene calls are TRBV7-9 and TRBJ2-1; 11 bases agree with TRBD2. CDR3 length: 16 residues. V was pared by 4 bases and J by 0 bases, with 2 bases of the junction left unmatched. Germline V CDR1 and CDR2: SEHNR, FQNEAQ (reference sequence). The CDR3 nucleotides are TGTGCCAGCAGCTCTAGCGGGGGGAGCTCCTACAATGAGCAGTTCTTC. This codes for CASSSSGGSSYNEQFF.

V gene TRBV12-5 combines with J gene TRBJ2-1; D gene uncertain. Germline CDR1 reads LGHNT; CDR2 reads FRNRAP. Trimming removed 6 bases from V and 2 bases from J, with 5 bases in between. The CDR3 sequence is 12 residues long. The CDR3 protein is CASGEPYNEQFF. DNA of the CDR3: TGTGCTAGTGGGGAGCCCTACAATGAGCAGTTCTTC.

This chain connects TRBV21-1 to TRBJ2-5. TRBV21-1 is recorded as a pseudogene. The CDR3 consists of 15 residues. CDR3 amino acids: CASSKRGRPWETQYF. The CDR3 DNA reads TGTGCCAGCAGCAAAAGGGGGAGGCCATGGGAGACCCAGTACTTC.

The V and J genes are TRBV28 and TRBJ2-5; D perhaps matches TRBD2 (6 bases). CDR3 size: 15 residues. The V and J ends lost 5 bases and 1 base respectively, with 14 bases between them. Per germline, CDR1 MDHEN and CDR2 SYDVKM. CDR3 sequence reads: CASSHLSGAQETQYF. In DNA form, the CDR3 reads TGTGCCAGCAGTCATCTTAGCGGAGCCCAAGAGACCCAGTACTTC.

The genes are TRBV5-8 and TRBJ2-1; TRBD2 agrees at 10 bases. CDR1 SGHTS and CDR2 YDEGEE come from the germline V gene. The CDR3 is 18 amino acids. The junction had 12 bases not matched to a gene; V was cut back by 0 bases and J by 6 bases. CDR3 coding DNA: TGTGCCAGCAGCTTGGTTCTAGCGGGAGTTGTTGTGAGCAATGAGCAGTTCTTC. Protein product: CASSLVLAGVVVSNEQFF.

The chain has TRBV6-6 and TRBJ1-1; D is ambiguous. This CDR3 has 13 residues. V was clipped by 6 bases and J by 0 bases, with 8 bases between them. Germline V gives CDR1 MNHNY, CDR2 SVGAGI (reference sequence). CDR3 sequence (DNA): TGTGCCAGCAGCCACGGGGTGAACACTGAAGCTTTCTTT. Protein product: CASSHGVNTEAFF.

This clone was recorded a few times. This rearrangement joins TRBV15 to TRBJ2-3; 8 positions match TRBD2. The CDR3 contains 15 residues. V was clipped by 1 base and J by 0 bases; unmatched bases: 0. CDR1 is LNHNV, CDR2 YYDKDF, per germline (reference sequence). The CDR3: CATSRASGSTDTQYF. The CDR3 DNA reads TGTGCCACCAGCAGAGCTAGCGGGAGCACAGATACGCAGTATTTT.

This clone is labeled medium-sized (0.01 to 0.1%). The chain is built from TRBV4-1 and TRBJ1-5, with a possible D match to TRBD1 (5 bases). The CDR3 loop spans 15 amino acids. The ends were cut back, 2 bases at V and 1 base at J, with 9 bases in the middle. Germline values: CDR1 MGHRA, CDR2 YSYEKL. The CDR3 loop is CASSQSWGSNQPQHF. The DNA for the CDR3 is TGCGCCAGCAGCCAATCGTGGGGCAGCAATCAGCCCCAGCATTTT.

The rearrangement links TRBV3-1 (or the pseudogene TRBV3-2) to TRBJ2-1, with 9 bases aligning to TRBD2. The germline V gene encodes CDR1 LGHDT and CDR2 YNNKEL (reference sequence). J was trimmed by 4 bases and V by 4 bases; bases with no gene match: 11. This CDR3 comprises 17 residues. CDR3 coding DNA: TGTGCCAGCAGCCCCCGGGCCGCGGGAGGGAGTTACAATGAGCAGTTCTTC. Translating it yields CASSPRAAGGSYNEQFF.

The chain joins TRBV6-1 to TRBJ2-1; TRBD2 is a possible D gene (5 bases). There are 16 residues in the CDR3. Germline V CDR1 and CDR2: MNHNS, SASEGT. Trimming removed 3 bases at V and 4 bases at J, with 16 bases between. CDR3 residues: CASSEFPGLYYNEQFF. The CDR3 nucleotides are TGTGCCAGCAGTGAGTTTCCCGGACTTTATTACAATGAGCAGTTCTTC.

This chain joins TRBV10-3 and TRBJ1-4, with 7 bases that match TRBD1. The CDR3 runs 16 residues. After removal of 1 base from V and 8 bases from J, the junction contained 10 bases not matched to a gene. The germline gives CDR1 ENHRY, CDR2 SYGVKD. The CDR3 loop is CAISEFRQGGEEKLFF. The CDR3 nucleotides read TGTGCCATCAGTGAGTTCCGACAGGGAGGAGAGGAAAAACTGTTTTTT.

The gene calls are TRBV5-6 and TRBJ2-7; 8 bases are a match to TRBD1. Trimming took 4 bases from V and 0 from J; bases not matched to a gene: 6. The germline CDR1 and CDR2 sequences are SGHDT and YYEEEE. The CDR3 totals 15 residues. The CDR3 nucleotides are TGTGCCAGCAGCCGCGGACAGGGTTACTCCTACGAGCAGTACTTC. Protein: CASSRGQGYSYEQYF. The full variable domain, its missing parts supplied by reference TRBV5-6 and TRBJ2-7, is DAGVTQSPTHLIKTRGQQVTLRCSPKSGHDTVSWYQQALGQGPQFIFQYYEEEERQRGNFPDRFSGHQFPNYSSELNVNALLLGDSALYLCASSRGQGYSYEQYFGPGTRLTVT.

The chain employs TRBV5-8 and TRBJ2-3; D is possibly TRBD2 (6 bases). The length of the CDR3 is 16 residues. The germline V gene encodes CDR1 SGHTS and CDR2 YDEGEE. The V and J ends lost 4 bases and 2 bases respectively, with 17 bases between them. The CDR3 reads CASSELGGGPTDTQYF. DNA of the CDR3: TGTGCCAGCAGCGAGCTTGGGGGAGGCCCCACAGATACGCAGTATTTT.

The CDR3 loop is CASSPTPGASPLHF. CDR3 nucleotide sequence: TGTGCCAGCAGCCCCACGCCCGGGGCTTCACCCCTCCACTTT. The rearrangement links TRBV7-2 to TRBJ1-6; tentative D call: TRBD1 (5 bases). There are 14 residues in the CDR3. The germline V and J ends were trimmed by 5 bases and 9 bases, with 14 bases remaining between them. Germline V gene lookup returns CDR1 SGHTA and CDR2 FQGNSA.

The V and J genes are TRBV6-1 and TRBJ2-1, with 9 bases fitting TRBD2. This CDR3 is built from 16 residues. CDR1 MNHNS and CDR2 SASEGT come from the germline V gene. J was trimmed by 4 bases and V by 4 bases; bases with no gene match: 8. CDR3 in amino acids: CASSASTSGSYNEQFF. DNA for the CDR3: TGTGCCAGCAGTGCCTCAACTAGCGGGTCATACAATGAGCAGTTCTTC.

In its sample, this clone was seen a few times. The V call is TRBV2, the J call TRBJ1-2; unclear D gene. The V gene lost 4 bases and the J gene lost 6 bases, with 9 bases spanning the gap. CDR1 is SNHLY, CDR2 FYNNEI, per germline. The CDR3 runs 12 residues. The CDR3 coding sequence is TGTGCCAGCAGTGTTTCGGATAATGGCTACACCTTC. This codes for CASSVSDNGYTF.

The chain has TRBV18 and TRBJ1-1; D possibly corresponds to TRBD1 (5 bases). V shed 3 bases and J shed 11 bases, with 22 bases lying between them. This CDR3 has 15 residues. The germline gives CDR1 KGHSH, CDR2 LQKENI. CDR3 coding DNA: TGTGCCAGCTCACCGTTTTCATCGGCGGGGGAGAATGCTTTCTTT. This sequence encodes CASSPFSSAGENAFF.

This clone is a singleton in its sample. The J gene is TRBJ2-1, the V gene TRBV4-1; D is unclear. V lost 1 base, J lost 1 base, and 11 bases lay in between. This CDR3 contains 16 residues. The V gene's germline CDR1 is MGHRA and CDR2 YSYEKL. The CDR3 DNA reads as TGCGCCAGCAGCCAAGTCACTCAACCGTCCTACAATGAGCAGTTCTTC. As protein: CASSQVTQPSYNEQFF.